A single sample is the source of the 32 T cell receptor beta chains below, sequenced in a study of blood T cell repertoires in COVID-19. Sequencing used immunoSEQ multiplex PCR; TCRdb keeps in-frame clones, though not all of them. Here the sample spans about 250,000 clones, around 85% being singletons. The sample comprised peripheral blood. The receptors were sampled from a man older than 75 with acute or convalescent COVID-19.

The CDR3 DNA reads as TGTGCCAGCGCCCCCGGGGAGGGCGGGAGGGCCGGTGAGCAGTTCTTC. Translating gives CASAPGEGGRAGEQFF. The chain is built from TRBV5-4 and TRBJ2-1; 9 positions agree with TRBD2. Losses at the gene ends were 7 bases for V and 9 bases for J; bases not matched to a gene: 17. Germline CDR1 SGHNT, CDR2 YYREEE (reference sequence). The CDR3 contains 16 residues.

A word on this clone: Additional DNA sequences in this sample encode the identical CDR3. The genes are TRBV19 and TRBJ1-5, with a possible D match to TRBD1 (6 bases). The CDR3 totals 14 residues. V was clipped by 3 bases and J by 4 bases, with 10 bases between them. CDR1 and CDR2 (germline): LNHDA, SQIVND (reference sequence). In DNA, the CDR3 is TGTGCCAGTAGTATCAGGGGACGGAATCAGCCCCAGCATTTT. The encoded protein is CASSIRGRNQPQHF.

The chain employs TRBV19 and TRBJ1-2; 12 positions agree with TRBD1. The J segment lost 3 bases and the V segment lost 6 bases, leaving 5 bases of the junction unmatched. This CDR3 has 15 residues. Per the germline V gene, CDR1 is LNHDA and CDR2 is SQIVND (reference sequence). The CDR3, as DNA: TGTGCCAGTAGAGCGGGACAGGGGGCTTACTATGGCTACACCTTC. Its translation is CASRAGQGAYYGYTF.

V gene TRBV12-5 combines with J gene TRBJ1-1; D is perhaps TRBD1 (6 bases). With 4 bases removed from V and 6 bases from J, the gap between germline ends came to 9 bases. Germline CDR1 is LGHNT and CDR2 is FRNRAP. The CDR3 totals 12 residues. CDR3 sequence reads: CASGSRGSEAFF. For the CDR3, the DNA is TGTGCTAGTGGTTCCAGGGGTTCTGAAGCTTTCTTT.

J is TRBJ1-2 and V is TRBV6-2 or TRBV6-3; 9 bases are a match to TRBD1. The germline V gene encodes CDR1 MNHEY and CDR2 SVGEGT. The CDR3 extends over 14 amino acids. V shed 4 bases and J 8 bases; nucleotides not matched to a gene: 8. DNA of the CDR3: TGTGCCAGCAGTTCCGGGACAGGGTTCGGCGGCTACACCTTC. Encoded protein: CASSSGTGFGGYTF.

V and J are TRBV11-2 and TRBJ2-7, with a possible D match to TRBD1 (6 bases). V lost 3 bases and J lost 1, with 16 bases in between. The CDR3 runs to 16 residues. Germline V gives CDR1 SGHAT, CDR2 FQNNGV. This CDR3 reads CASSFQPGHSSYEQYF. CDR3 bases: TGTGCCAGCAGCTTCCAACCGGGACACTCATCCTACGAGCAGTACTTC.

The sample holds one count of this clone. The chain is built from TRBV2 and TRBJ1-4; D may be TRBD1 (6 bases). The germline V gene has CDR1 SNHLY and CDR2 FYNNEI. V was clipped by 4 bases and J by 6 bases, with 9 bases between them. This CDR3 is 13 amino acids long. CDR3 residues: CASSVRGYEKLFF. The CDR3 DNA sequence: TGTGCCAGCAGTGTAAGGGGGTATGAAAAACTGTTTTTT.

This rearrangement joins TRBV2 to TRBJ2-3; 8 nucleotides agree with TRBD1. The J segment lost 3 bases and the V segment lost 8 bases, leaving 7 bases of the junction unmatched. The CDR3 is 14 amino acids. Germline CDR1 SNHLY, CDR2 FYNNEI. Here the CDR3 DNA reads TGTGCCAGCGGAGGGTGGACAGGGACAGATACGCAGTATTTT. It is translated as CASGGWTGTDTQYF.

The J gene is TRBJ2-3, the V gene TRBV3-1 (or the pseudogene TRBV3-2), with D possibly matching TRBD1 (5 bases). Germline-derived CDR1 and CDR2 are LGHDT and YNNKEL (reference sequence). The CDR3 runs to 17 residues. Between the trimmed V and J ends, which lost 0 bases and 4 bases, there was a span of 17 bases. CDR3 amino acids: CASSQEMGRVGADTQYF. The DNA of the CDR3 is TGTGCCAGCAGCCAAGAAATGGGCAGGGTCGGAGCAGATACGCAGTATTTT.

The chain combines TRBV7-9 with TRBJ1-3; no clear D gene. CDR1 SEHNR and CDR2 FQNEAQ come from the germline V gene (reference sequence). The CDR3 extends over 13 amino acids. CDR3: CGSHPGGGNTIYF. CDR3 in DNA: TGTGGATCCCACCCGGGAGGTGGAAACACCATATATTTT.

J is TRBJ2-2 and V is TRBV18; the match to TRBD1 covers 8 bases. CDR3 size: 13 residues. V trimming: 4 bases; J trimming: 5 bases; junction bases outside the gene matches: 0. Per germline, CDR1 KGHSH and CDR2 LQKENI. This CDR3 reads CASSRQGTGELFF. The CDR3 DNA reads TGTGCCAGCTCACGACAGGGGACCGGGGAGCTGTTTTTT.

V gene TRBV19 combines with J gene TRBJ2-7; a possible D gene is TRBD2 (5 bases). CDR3 size: 15 residues. V was cut by 6 bases and J by 2 bases, with 17 bases left in between. From germline, CDR1 is LNHDA and CDR2 SQIVND (reference sequence). The CDR3 sequence: CASSPREISPYEQYF. The CDR3 DNA is TGTGCCAGTAGCCCAAGGGAGATAAGCCCCTACGAGCAGTACTTC.

The rearrangement uses TRBV18 and TRBJ1-6; 7 positions match TRBD1. CDR1 and CDR2 from the germline V gene are KGHSH and LQKENI. V shed 3 bases and J 5 bases; nucleotides not matched to a gene: 4. The CDR3 loop spans 15 amino acids. The CDR3 protein is CASSPGQVDNSPLHF. CDR3 nucleotides: TGTGCCAGCTCACCCGGACAGGTGGATAATTCACCCCTCCACTTT.

This rearrangement joins TRBV5-1 to TRBJ2-5; D unclear. The CDR3 extends over 13 amino acids. Per germline, CDR1 SGHRS and CDR2 YFSETQ. V gave up 4 bases and J gave up 5 bases, with 12 bases separating them. The CDR3 sequence is CASSGVVGETQYF. The CDR3, as DNA: TGCGCCAGCAGCGGAGTAGTAGGCGAGACCCAGTACTTC. The full variable domain, completed using reference TRBV5-1 and TRBJ2-5, is KAGVTQTPRYLIKTRGQQVTLSCSPISGHRSVSWYQQTPGQGLQFLFEYFSETQRNKGNFPGRFSGRQFSNSRSEMNVSTLELGDSALYLCASSGVVGETQYFGPGTRLLVL.

The gene calls are TRBV24-1 and TRBJ2-3, with 11 bases identical to TRBD1. This CDR3 has 18 residues. CDR1 KGHDR and CDR2 SFDVKD come from the germline V gene. The trim removed 4 bases at V and 4 bases at J, leaving 12 bases unmatched. The CDR3 reads CATSDKQGTGGRSDTQYF. The CDR3 bases are TGTGCCACCAGTGACAAACAGGGGACAGGGGGTCGTTCAGATACGCAGTATTTT.

The V and J genes are TRBV19 and TRBJ1-2; D might be TRBD1 (5 bases). V was cut by 7 bases and J by 3 bases, with 12 bases left in between. Germline V gives CDR1 LNHDA, CDR2 SQIVND (reference sequence). The CDR3 is made up of 13 amino acids. CDR3 DNA: TGTGCCAGTAATAACAGGAGAGACTATGGCTACACCTTC. Translated: CASNNRRDYGYTF.

The V call is TRBV12-5, the J call TRBJ2-2; D gene unclear. Germline-derived CDR1 and CDR2 are LGHNT and FRNRAP. This CDR3 is built from 14 residues. Trimming took off 7 bases at V and 1 base at J, with 10 bases between the two ends. DNA for the CDR3: TGTGCTAGTGAAGGCAGGCAGAACACCGGGGAGCTGTTTTTT. Encoded protein: CASEGRQNTGELFF.

The CDR3 here is CAISESFANTRSSYEQYF. The CDR3 DNA sequence: TGTGCCATCAGTGAGTCGTTCGCGAACACTAGGAGCTCCTACGAGCAGTACTTC. The chain uses TRBV10-3 and TRBJ2-7, with D maybe TRBD2 (5 bases). CDR1 ENHRY and CDR2 SYGVKD come from the germline V gene. The CDR3 has 18 amino acids. V lost 0 bases and J lost 0, with 18 bases in between.

This clone occurred a few times. V gene TRBV28 combines with J gene TRBJ2-7, with D maybe TRBD1 (6 bases). The CDR3 runs to 14 residues. CDR1 MDHEN and CDR2 SYDVKM come from the germline V gene. V was trimmed by 5 bases and J by 8 bases, leaving 19 bases between them. In nucleotides, the CDR3 is TGTGCCAGCAGTCCGGACAGCCAAGGTCTAAAGCAGTACTTC. Its protein is CASSPDSQGLKQYF.

The J gene is TRBJ1-3, the V gene TRBV19; D is unclear. The CDR3 is 16 residues long. V was pared by 1 base and J by 0 bases, with 10 bases between. Germline V gives CDR1 LNHDA, CDR2 SQIVND (reference sequence). The CDR3 coding sequence is TGTGCCAGTAGTATAGGATTCCCAGGCTCTGGAAACACCATATATTTT. It codes for CASSIGFPGSGNTIYF.

The chain recombines TRBV18 with TRBJ2-7, with 7 bases fitting TRBD1. Germline CDR1 KGHSH, CDR2 LQKENI. The CDR3 is made up of 13 amino acids. V shed 4 bases, J shed 4 bases, and the junction held 4 bases outside the gene matches. In DNA, the CDR3 is TGTGCCAGCTCACACCAGGACAGGTACGAGCAGTACTTC. Its translation: CASSHQDRYEQYF.

The chain uses TRBV24-1 and TRBJ2-2; D perhaps matches TRBD1 (6 bases). The germline CDR1 and CDR2 sequences are KGHDR and SFDVKD. The CDR3 covers 18 residues. Trimming left V 7 bases short and J 0 bases short, with 20 bases between. CDR3 coding DNA: TGTGCCACCAGCGCAACCTGGGTTGGGGGCGCGAACACCGGGGAGCTGTTTTTT. It translates to CATSATWVGGANTGELFF.

This chain connects TRBV6-1 to TRBJ1-3, with TRBD1 as a possible D gene (6 bases). The CDR3 is made up of 14 amino acids. Trimming pared 3 bases from V and 4 bases from J, leaving 10 bases between. Per germline, CDR1 MNHNS and CDR2 SASEGT. CDR3 region: CASSEGRGGNTIYF. CDR3 DNA: TGTGCCAGCAGTGAGGGCAGGGGAGGAAACACCATATATTTT.

This clone has only a few counts. The genes are TRBV3-1 (or the pseudogene TRBV3-2) and TRBJ1-1; D ambiguous. V was cut by 2 bases and J by 4 bases, with 11 bases left in between. CDR1 is LGHDT, CDR2 YNNKEL, per germline (reference sequence). This CDR3 is 14 amino acids long. For the CDR3, the DNA is TGTGCCAGCAGCCAACGCTCGGCGGTCACTGAAGCTTTCTTT. Encoded protein: CASSQRSAVTEAFF.

The genes are TRBV19 and TRBJ1-5; D is unresolved. Looked up from germline, CDR1 is LNHDA and CDR2 is SQIVND (reference sequence). The CDR3 is 14 amino acids. V lost 5 bases to trimming and J lost 1 base, with 9 bases between them. The CDR3 nucleotides read TGTGCCAGTAGTCTGACGGGAAGCAATCAGCCCCAGCATTTT. Translating it yields CASSLTGSNQPQHF.

This clone showed up just a few times. The rearrangement uses TRBV5-1 and TRBJ1-3; the D gene is possibly TRBD1 (5 bases). Germline assignment: CDR1 SGHRS and CDR2 YFSETQ. Trimming stripped 4 bases from V and 6 bases from J, with 20 bases between. This CDR3 comprises 16 residues. DNA for the CDR3: TGCGCCAGCAGCCCTGCCCGGGCAGCGGGGGAAAACACCATATATTTT. It is translated as CASSPARAAGENTIYF.

This clone has just one count. The chain employs TRBV30 and TRBJ2-4, with D maybe TRBD2 (5 bases). The CDR3 runs 15 residues. Per the germline V gene, CDR1 is GTSNPN and CDR2 is SVGIG (reference sequence). V lost 2 bases, J lost 2 bases, and 13 bases lay in between. The DNA for the CDR3 is TGTGCCTGGAGTAGCGGCAGGACGTCCAAAAACATTCAGTACTTC. It is translated as CAWSSGRTSKNIQYF.

The J gene is TRBJ2-7, the V gene TRBV5-5; 12 bases map to TRBD1. Germline lookup yields CDR1 SGHKS and CDR2 YYEKEE (reference sequence). V lost 6 bases to trimming and J lost 3 bases; unmatched junction nucleotides: 16. The CDR3 is 18 amino acids. CDR3 amino acids: CASNILSGGTGGFYEQYF. CDR3 bases: TGTGCCAGCAACATCTTAAGTGGGGGGACAGGGGGCTTCTACGAGCAGTACTTC.

V is TRBV2 and J is TRBJ2-6, with TRBD2 matching 7 bases. Germline assignment: CDR1 SNHLY and CDR2 FYNNEI. The CDR3 is made up of 16 amino acids. J was trimmed by 0 bases and V by 5 bases; bases with no gene match: 4. The CDR3: CASSPSGISGANVLTF. The CDR3 bases are TGTGCCAGCAGTCCTAGCGGAATCTCTGGGGCCAACGTCCTGACTTTC.

On this clone: A junction end diverges from the germline sequence, so it may reflect a read error. J is TRBJ2-6 and V is TRBV4-1, with D perhaps matching TRBD1 (5 bases). The germline gives CDR1 MGHRA, CDR2 YSYEKL. This CDR3 comprises 19 residues. In nucleotides, the CDR3 is TGCGCCAGCAGCCAAGATCAGGGCAGGGTAGGCTCTGAGGCCAACGTCCTGACTTTC. Its protein is CASSQDQGRVGSEANVLTF.

This clone was seen once. This chain links TRBV24-1 with TRBJ2-3, with TRBD2 matching over 10 bases. The CDR3 is made up of 17 amino acids. Per the germline V gene, CDR1 is KGHDR and CDR2 is SFDVKD. The V and J ends lost 0 bases and 5 bases, in that order; junction bases with no gene match: 7. CDR3 sequence reads: CATSDLRAGGPGDTQYF. The CDR3 nucleotides are TGTGCCACCAGTGATTTGCGAGCGGGAGGGCCAGGAGATACGCAGTATTTT.

This clone showed up just once. The chain uses TRBV14 and TRBJ1-3; 7 bases are shared with TRBD1. The germline CDR1 and CDR2 sequences are SGHDN and FVKESK. V shed 4 bases and J 3 bases; nucleotides not matched to a gene: 3. The CDR3 is 14 amino acids. CDR3 DNA sequence: TGTGCCAGCAGCCCAGGGGGTCGTGGAAACACCATATATTTT. Translation gives CASSPGGRGNTIYF.